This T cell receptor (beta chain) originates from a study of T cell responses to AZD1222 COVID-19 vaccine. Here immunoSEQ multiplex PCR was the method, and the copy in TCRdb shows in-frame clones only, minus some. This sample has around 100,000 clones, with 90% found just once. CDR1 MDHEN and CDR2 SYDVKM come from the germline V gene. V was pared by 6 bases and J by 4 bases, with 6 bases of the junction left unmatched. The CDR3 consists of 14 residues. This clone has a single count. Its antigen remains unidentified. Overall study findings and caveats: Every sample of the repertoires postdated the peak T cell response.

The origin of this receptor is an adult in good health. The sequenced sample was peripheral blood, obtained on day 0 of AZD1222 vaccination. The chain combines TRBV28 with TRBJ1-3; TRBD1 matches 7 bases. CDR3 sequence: CASRGGQLGNTIYF. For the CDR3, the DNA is TGTGCCAGCAGGGGGGGACAGCTAGGAAACACCATATATTTT.